One TCR beta chain is described in this entry. The antigen is not known. The entry originates in a study of cytomegalovirus exposure and HLA in healthy donors. Germline V gives CDR1 MNHEY, CDR2 SVGAGI. The ends were cut back, 4 bases at V and 1 base at J, with 13 bases in the middle. This CDR3 has 15 amino acids. Healthy bone marrow donors formed the donor group. The PCR employed 60 Vbeta primers together with 13 Jbeta primers. The data were produced by immunoSEQ multiplex PCR, yet TCRdb's version contains in-frame clones alone and is incomplete. The sample holds roughly 140,000 clones, about 74% seen once. Study findings and constraints: The authors excluded some V segments, including TRBV6-2 and TRBV6-3, as indistinguishable.

The receptor comes from a woman between 35 and 50 years old in good health and CMV-seronegative. Sequenced: PBMCs. This chain joins TRBV6-5 and TRBJ1-1; possible D gene TRBD1, 5 bases. CDR3 nucleotide sequence: TGTGCCAGCAGTTCATCCCGCGGGGCGAACACTGAAGCTTTCTTT. Residues: CASSSSRGANTEAFF.